The clone carrying this TCR beta chain is judged medium-sized. The data were taken from a study of spatial heterogeneity in lung cancer. Study-wide background: Consistently, beta-chain sequences turned up in larger numbers than alpha-chain sequences did.

Germline V gene sequence: CDR1 SGDLS, CDR2 YYNGEE. Unmatched junction bases numbered 12, after V lost 4 bases and J lost 9 bases. The CDR3 extends over 15 amino acids. Stated time point: sample taken at primary tumor resection. Researchers sequenced whole RNA taken from tumor, nontumor lung or frozen PBMC without sorting. Unique molecular identifiers tagged every individual TCR cDNA molecule. TCRdb processed the 5' RACE reads anew with MiXCR; each CDR3 protein has one entry. Counted here are 2,000 or so distinct CDR3 sequences, about 12% occurring once; the ten biggest clones make up under 30%. This chain uses TRBV9 with TRBJ2-1; TRBD2 matches at 8 bases. The receptor was derived from a male donor with early-stage non-small cell lung cancer. The sample was normal lung tissue next to the tumor, taken at surgery. The CDR3 DNA is TGTGCCAGCAGCCCGCCGGGACTAGTAGGTGGTGAGCAGTTCTTC. Its protein product is CASSPPGLVGGEQFF.